A single sample gave rise to the 4 T cell receptor beta chains below, sequenced in a study of beta chain features in type 1 diabetes. The sequenced template was cDNA made from the entire isolated RNA. The method was immunoSEQ multiplex PCR; TCRdb's version includes in-frame clones alone and lacks a portion of them. The sample has 640,000 or so clones, more than 13% seen once; the top ten hold 0.03% to 0.04%. Which antigens these TCRs recognize remains unknown. Findings of the study overall: TCRB CDR3 length was moderately but significantly reduced in all four CD4+ subsets of Type 1 diabetes patients.

Specimen: naive CD4+ T cells from blood. The source is a man aged 18 to 29 with type 1 diabetes.

The genes are TRBV27 and TRBJ2-1, with D uncertain. Trimming stripped 6 bases from V and 1 base from J, with 19 bases between. In germline, CDR1 is MNHEY, CDR2 SMNVEV (reference sequence). The CDR3 loop spans 17 amino acids. The CDR3 reads CASSPLPTHGSYNEQFF. CDR3 sequence (DNA): TGTGCCAGCAGCCCCCTCCCGACCCATGGTTCCTACAATGAGCAGTTCTTC.

CDR3 sequence: CASLGSTDTQYF. CDR3 in DNA: TGTGCCAGCCTGGGGAGCACAGATACGCAGTATTTT. This chain joins TRBV6-5 and TRBJ2-3; D unclear. Germline-derived CDR1 and CDR2 are MNHEY and SVGAGI. CDR3 size: 12 residues. Trimming took off 8 bases at V and 0 bases at J, with 6 bases between the two ends.

There are a few counts of this clone. The chain recombines TRBV30 with TRBJ1-5, with D unresolved. V shed 4 bases and J shed 3 bases, with 16 bases lying between them. The CDR3 spans 15 residues. Germline V gene sequence: CDR1 GTSNPN, CDR2 SVGIG (reference sequence). CDR3 in DNA: TGTGCCTGGACAAATTCCGGGTCCTACAATCAGCCCCAGCATTTT. Protein sequence: CAWTNSGSYNQPQHF. Based on the CDR3 plus reference TRBV30 and TRBJ1-5, the full variable domain is SQTIHQWPATLVQPVGSPLSLECTVEGTSNPNLYWYRQAAGRGLQLLFYSVGIGQISSEVPQNLSASRPQDRQFILSSKKLLLSDSGFYLCAWTNSGSYNQPQHFGDGTRLSIL.

This clone appeared a few times. The chain carries TRBV7-2 and TRBJ1-3; D is undetermined. Trimming left V 4 bases short and J 0 bases short, with 13 bases between. This CDR3 is built from 16 residues. Germline assignment: CDR1 SGHTA and CDR2 FQGNSA. The chain's CDR3 is CASSSRSPPSGNTIYF. CDR3 sequence (DNA): TGTGCCAGCAGCTCTCGGTCCCCACCCTCTGGAAACACCATATATTTT.